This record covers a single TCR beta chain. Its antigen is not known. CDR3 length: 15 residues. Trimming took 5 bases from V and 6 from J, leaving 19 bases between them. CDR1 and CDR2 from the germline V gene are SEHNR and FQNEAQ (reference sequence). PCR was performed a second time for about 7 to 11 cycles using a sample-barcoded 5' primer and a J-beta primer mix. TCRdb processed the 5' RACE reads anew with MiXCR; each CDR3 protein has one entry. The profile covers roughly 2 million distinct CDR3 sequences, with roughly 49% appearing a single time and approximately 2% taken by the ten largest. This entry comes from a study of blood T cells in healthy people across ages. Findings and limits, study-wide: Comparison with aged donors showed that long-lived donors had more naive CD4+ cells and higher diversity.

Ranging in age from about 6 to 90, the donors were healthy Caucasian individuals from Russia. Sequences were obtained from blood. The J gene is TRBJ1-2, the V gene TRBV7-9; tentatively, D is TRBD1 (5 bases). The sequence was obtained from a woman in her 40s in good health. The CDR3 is CASSGGTSPLDGYTF. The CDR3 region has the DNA TGTGCCAGCAGCGGGGGGACCTCCCCCCTGGATGGCTACACCTTC. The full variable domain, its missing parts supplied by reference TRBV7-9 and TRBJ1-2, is DTGVSQNPRHKITKRGQNVTFRCDPISEHNRLYWYRQTLGQGPEFLTYFQNEAQLEKSRLLSDRFSAERPKGSFSTLEIQRTEQGDSAMYLCASSGGTSPLDGYTFGSGTRLTVV.